This TCR beta chain was recovered during a study of OX40 agonist ivuxolimab in advanced cancers. Study-wide background: A history of anti-PD-1, anti-PD-L1 or anti-CTLA-4 therapy was acceptable, and around 36% had some. Whole-study findings and limits: CD8+ T cells averaged more expanded clones than CD4+. Low normalized T-cell clonal expansion also characterized some of the nonresponders.

A word on this clone: What it binds is not known.

Sequencing was performed with immunoSEQ multiplex PCR; in TCRdb, only in-frame clones are kept and a portion is missing. This sample has around 64,000 clones, with approximately 88% found just once. Autoimmune disease history or systemic immunosuppression led to patient exclusion. This CDR3 is built from 14 residues. The germline V gene has CDR1 LGHNT and CDR2 FRNRAP. V lost 1 base, J lost 6 bases, and 1 base stayed unmatched. This receptor was identified in an adult with an advanced solid tumor such as melanoma, head and neck, liver or kidney cancer. The material sequenced was CD4+ or CD8+ T cells sorted from blood, taken in a trial of the OX40 agonist ivuxolimab. The J gene is TRBJ1-3, the V gene TRBV12-5; 9 bases match TRBD1. This CDR3 is CASGLGDRANTIYF. The CDR3 DNA reads as TGTGCTAGTGGTTTGGGGGACAGGGCAAACACCATATATTTT.